Sequencing of this T cell receptor (beta chain) was carried out in a study of T cells after yellow fever vaccination (dated by TCRdb to about 2019). Broadly, across the study: The SMART-Seq v4 Ultra Low Input RNA kit was used to prepare libraries from fractions with low cell numbers. The cohort comprised two healthy male donors, one aged 18 to 30 and one aged 30 to 39 years. Blood was drawn at multiple timepoints before and after primary and secondary immunization, with bulk PBMC replicates and cell subsets isolated. To follow T-cell clones before and after primary and booster YFV17D yellow fever vaccination, bulk TCR alpha and beta repertoires were sequenced over time.

Turning to this clonotype: The antigen it binds to is not known. No much larger clone is present one base from it, and per-base qualities are unavailable.

Synthesis of TCR cDNA relied on 5'RACE template switching, a step that introduced a universal primer site along with unique molecular identifiers. Priming for cDNA synthesis came from both the TCR alpha and TCR beta constant segments. Library amplification involved two PCR steps, and the second step added sample barcodes and sequencing adapters. Sequencing of the libraries was done on either Illumina HiSeq 2500 (2x100 bp) or NovaSeq (2x150 bp). On the authors' methods: Reads were demultiplexed and collapsed into UMI consensus sequences with MIGEC, and V(D)J alignment was performed with MiXCR. Vaccine-responding clonotypes were defined with edgeR using replicate PBMC samples, requiring FDR below 0.01 and a log2 fold change above 5 up to day 15. CD4 or CD8 identity was assigned to each bulk clonotype according to whether the clonotype was present at higher abundance in the sequenced CD4 repertoire or the sequenced CD8 repertoire. The public reads were run again by TCRdb, first through fastp at Q25 and then through MiXCR, and only productive beta chains were kept. Each entry is one CDR3 protein sequence, shown with its most common DNA and genes. TCRdb's processing, not the authors', yielded these V and J calls. In all, the sample holds under 150,000 distinct CDR3 sequences, and roughly 8% of those were seen once. Roughly 0.73% of the sample rests with the top ten.

The sample's treatment or condition label, decoded: live attenuated yellow fever vaccine strain. A standard Ficoll-Paque protocol was used to isolate PBMCs from peripheral blood. CD4 and CD8 T-cell fractions were isolated with Dynabeads CD4 and CD8 positive selection kits. RNA was extracted with TriZol from bulk PBMCs, CD4 and CD8 fractions, and dextramer-positive and dextramer-negative fractions. General conclusions and limits of the study: Because abundant contaminating clonotypes from the bulk population could be contained in FACS-sorted repertoires, computational filtering was required. A small share of clonotypes occurred in both CD4 and CD8 compartments, likely arising from convergent recombination. Only a couple of donors were included in the study, so the extent to which the findings can be generalized is limited. After the booster, most of the clones that had expanded following primary vaccination were detected again (roughly 97% of CD4 and around 88% of CD8), which suggests that memory was broadly maintained. Compared with the primary T-cell response, the secondary T-cell response was weaker but faster, peaking on day 5 rather than day 15.

The sequence came from a man aged 30 to 45 who received the YFV17D yellow fever vaccine. The sample consisted of CD4+ T cells sorted from PBMCs, taken 5 days after the yellow fever booster vaccination.

Here is the DNA: TGCAGTGCTAGCCCGACTAGCGGGAGGGCGGAGACCCAGTACTTC. Translated, it reads CSASPTSGRAETQYF. In this chain, TRBV20-1 is recombined with TRBJ2-5, with 14 central nucleotides matching TRBD2. As encoded in the germline V gene (reference sequence), CDR1 is DFQATT while CDR2 is SNEGSKA. Reading from cysteine to phenylalanine, the CDR3 counts 15 amino acids. Just the 45-base CDR3 DNA is kept, in frame starting at base 1. Ends trimmed: V by 3 bases, J by 5 bases; bases unmatched to a gene: 5.